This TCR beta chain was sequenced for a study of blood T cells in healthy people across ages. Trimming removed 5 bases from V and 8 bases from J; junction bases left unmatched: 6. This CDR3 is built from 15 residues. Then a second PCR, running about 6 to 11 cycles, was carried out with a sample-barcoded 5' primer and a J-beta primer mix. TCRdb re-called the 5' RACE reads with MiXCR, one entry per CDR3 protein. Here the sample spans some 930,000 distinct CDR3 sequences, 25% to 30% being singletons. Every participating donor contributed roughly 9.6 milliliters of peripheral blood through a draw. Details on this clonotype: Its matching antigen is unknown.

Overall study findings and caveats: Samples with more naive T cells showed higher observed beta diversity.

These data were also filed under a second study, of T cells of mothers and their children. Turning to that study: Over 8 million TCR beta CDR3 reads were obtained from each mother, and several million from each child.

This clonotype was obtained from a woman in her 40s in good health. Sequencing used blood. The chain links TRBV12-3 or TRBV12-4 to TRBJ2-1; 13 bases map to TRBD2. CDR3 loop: CASSITSGRAYEQFF. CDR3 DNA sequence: TGTGCCAGCAGTATAACTAGCGGGAGGGCCTATGAGCAGTTCTTC.